This T cell receptor (beta chain) was sequenced in a study of neurological immune-mediated disorders. The controls, all healthy individuals, were blood bank volunteers in Maryland, USA. From 2 million PBMCs stored at -80 C, the unsorted libraries were generated. This clonotype was recorded many times. The cDNA came from 5'RACE with 10-nucleotide random UMIs. TCRdb recomputed calls from the 5' RACE reads with MiXCR, one row per CDR3 protein. The top ten clones hold 1.7% of a sample with roughly 80,000 distinct CDR3 sequences, roughly 9.5% of them seen once. Germline assignment: CDR1 SGHRS and CDR2 YFSETQ. V lost 0 bases, J lost 6 bases, and 10 bases lay in between. The CDR3 runs to 14 residues.

Sample: PBMCs. This TCR derives from a man aged 50 or older in good health. The chain combines TRBV5-1 with TRBJ2-1; D may be TRBD1 (6 bases). CDR3 in DNA: TGCGCCAGCAGCTTGGTCAGGGGCGGCAATGAGCAGTTCTTC. Amino acids: CASSLVRGGNEQFF.